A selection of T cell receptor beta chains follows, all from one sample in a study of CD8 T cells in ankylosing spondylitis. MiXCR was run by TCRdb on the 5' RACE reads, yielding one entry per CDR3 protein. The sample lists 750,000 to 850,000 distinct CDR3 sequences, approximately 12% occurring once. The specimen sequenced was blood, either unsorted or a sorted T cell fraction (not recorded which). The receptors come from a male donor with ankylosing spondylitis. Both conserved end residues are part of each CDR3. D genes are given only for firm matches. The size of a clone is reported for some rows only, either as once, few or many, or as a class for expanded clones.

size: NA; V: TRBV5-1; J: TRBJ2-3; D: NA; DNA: TGCGCCAGCAGCTTGGGGACAGATTACACAGATACGCAGTATTTT; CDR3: CASSLGTDYTDTQYF
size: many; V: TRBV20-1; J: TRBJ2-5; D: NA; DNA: TGCAGTGCTAGAGATGCAGCGACCCAAGAGACCCAGTACTTC; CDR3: CSARDAATQETQYF
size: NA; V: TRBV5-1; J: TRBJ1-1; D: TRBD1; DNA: TGCGCCAGCTCTCCAGGGGGCTGGGATACTCAAGCTTTCTTT; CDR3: CASSPGGWDTQAFF
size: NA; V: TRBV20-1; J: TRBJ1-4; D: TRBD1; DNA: TGCAGTGCTATGGACAGGGCTGAAAAACTGTTTTTT; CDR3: CSAMDRAEKLFF
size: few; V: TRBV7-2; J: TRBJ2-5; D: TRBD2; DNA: TGTGCCAGCAGCGTAGGCGTAGCGGGGGGGCTGGGAGAGACCCAGTACTTC; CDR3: CASSVGVAGGLGETQYF
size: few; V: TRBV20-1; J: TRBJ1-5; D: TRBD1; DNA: TGCAGTGCTAGAACCTCACCGGACAGGCAGAGCAATCAGCCCCAGCATTTT; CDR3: CSARTSPDRQSNQPQHF
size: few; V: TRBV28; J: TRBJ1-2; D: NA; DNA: TGTGCCAGCAGTGGGATAGGGGGTTACTATGGCTACACCTTC; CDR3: CASSGIGGYYGYTF
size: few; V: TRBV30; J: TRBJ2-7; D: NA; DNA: TGTGCCTGGGGGAAGTACGAGCAGTACTTC; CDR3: CAWGKYEQYF
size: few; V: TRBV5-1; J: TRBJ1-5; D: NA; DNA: TGCGCCAGCAGCCAATCGCCCCAGGGTACGGGTCAGCCCCAGCATTTT; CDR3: CASSQSPQGTGQPQHF
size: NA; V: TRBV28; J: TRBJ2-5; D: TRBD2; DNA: TGTGCCAGCAGTTTATCCCCGACTAGCCTCCAAGAGACCCAGTACTTC; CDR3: CASSLSPTSLQETQYF
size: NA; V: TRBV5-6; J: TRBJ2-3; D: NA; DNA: TGTGCCAGCATAAGGAGTAACACAGATACGCAGTATTTT; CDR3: CASIRSNTDTQYF
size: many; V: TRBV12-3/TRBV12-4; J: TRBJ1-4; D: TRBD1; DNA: TGTGCCAGCAGTTTCGGCGGACAGGGTAATGAAAAACTGTTTTTT; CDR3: CASSFGGQGNEKLFF
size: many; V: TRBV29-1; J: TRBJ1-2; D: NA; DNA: TGCAGCGCCCTAAGGGGGACGACAGGCGGCTACACCTTC; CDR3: CSALRGTTGGYTF
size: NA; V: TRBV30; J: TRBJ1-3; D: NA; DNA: TGTGCTATAAACAGGGCTTCTGGAAACACCATATATTTT; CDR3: CAINRASGNTIYF
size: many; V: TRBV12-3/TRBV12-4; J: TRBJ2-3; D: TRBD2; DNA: TGTGCCTGCGCGCGGGAGGCCGGCGATACGCAGTATTTT; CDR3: CACAREAGDTQYF
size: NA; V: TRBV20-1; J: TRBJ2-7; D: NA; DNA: TGCAGTGCTAGAGCCCTGGGACTTCCTCAGTACTTC; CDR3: CSARALGLPQYF
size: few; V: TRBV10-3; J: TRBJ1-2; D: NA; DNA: TGTGCCATCAGTGTTGTGGGGGGGGGTTATGGCTACACCTTC; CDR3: CAISVVGGGYGYTF
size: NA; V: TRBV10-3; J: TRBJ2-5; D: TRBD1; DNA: TGTGCCATCGGGGCCCTGACAGGGCGCCAAGAGACCCAGTACTTC; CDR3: CAIGALTGRQETQYF
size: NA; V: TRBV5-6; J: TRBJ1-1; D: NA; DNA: TGTGCCAGCAGCTCGTCCGAGGGGGTCGGAAACACTGAAGCTTTCTTT; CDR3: CASSSSEGVGNTEAFF
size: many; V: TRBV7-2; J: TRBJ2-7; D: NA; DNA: TGTGCCAGCTCCCCTCGTAGTGGGCCCTACGAGCAGTACTTC; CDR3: CASSPRSGPYEQYF
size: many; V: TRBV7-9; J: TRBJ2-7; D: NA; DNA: TGTGCCAGCAGTGTGGGACACTTCTACGAGCAGTACTTC; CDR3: CASSVGHFYEQYF
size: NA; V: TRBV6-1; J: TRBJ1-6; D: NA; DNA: TGTGCCAGCAGCCGGGGAGCGAGGGTTTCACCCCTCCACTTT; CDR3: CASSRGARVSPLHF
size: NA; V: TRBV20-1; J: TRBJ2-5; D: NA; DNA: TGCAGTGCTAGAAAACAGGGTGGCCTCGAGACCCAGTACTTC; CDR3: CSARKQGGLETQYF
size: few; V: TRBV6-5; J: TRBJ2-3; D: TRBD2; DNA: TGTGCCAGCAGTTACTGGCCAGCGGGGATGGGAACTAGCACAGATACGCAGTATTTT; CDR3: CASSYWPAGMGTSTDTQYF
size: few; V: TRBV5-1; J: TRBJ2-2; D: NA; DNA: TGCGCCAGCAGCTTGGCCGCCGTCAGCACCGGGGAGCTGTTTTTT; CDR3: CASSLAAVSTGELFF
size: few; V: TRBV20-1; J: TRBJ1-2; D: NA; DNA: TGCAGTGCTAGGGCGGACAGAGTTCTCAAGGGCTACACCTTC; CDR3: CSARADRVLKGYTF
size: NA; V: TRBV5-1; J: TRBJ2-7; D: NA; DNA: TGCGCCAGCAGCCGAGGGGCCCCGCTAGCCTACGAGCAGTACTTC; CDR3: CASSRGAPLAYEQYF
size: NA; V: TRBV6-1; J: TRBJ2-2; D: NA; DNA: TGTGCCAGCACAAGGGGTGTTAGCACCGGGGAGCTGTTTTTT; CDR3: CASTRGVSTGELFF
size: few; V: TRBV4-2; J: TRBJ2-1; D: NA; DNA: TGTGCCAGCAGCCAAGAATCGAAGAGGAATGAGCAGTTCTTC; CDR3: CASSQESKRNEQFF
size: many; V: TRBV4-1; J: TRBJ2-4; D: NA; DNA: TGCGCCAGCAGCCAAGATGTAGGACAGAAAAACATTCAGTACTTC; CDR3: CASSQDVGQKNIQYF
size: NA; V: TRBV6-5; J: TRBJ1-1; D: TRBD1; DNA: TGTGCCAGCAGTTACTCGGGGACAGGGGGCACTGAAGCTTTCTTT; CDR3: CASSYSGTGGTEAFF
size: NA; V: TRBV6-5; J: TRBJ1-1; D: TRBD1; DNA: TGTGCCAGCAGTTCCCCGGACAGGGCGAACACTGAAGCTTTCTTT; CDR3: CASSSPDRANTEAFF
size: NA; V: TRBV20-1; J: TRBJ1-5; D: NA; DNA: TGCAGTGCTAGACCCAACGGGGCAGGGCCACAGCCCCAGCATTTT; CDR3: CSARPNGAGPQPQHF
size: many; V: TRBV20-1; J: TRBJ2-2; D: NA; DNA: TGCAGTGCTAGTCGGCAGGATCGAGCCGGGGAGCTGTTTTTT; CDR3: CSASRQDRAGELFF
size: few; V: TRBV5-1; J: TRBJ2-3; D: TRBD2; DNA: TGCGCCAGCAGCTACCAACCGGGGGGGGCGACAGATACGCAGTATTTT; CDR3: CASSYQPGGATDTQYF
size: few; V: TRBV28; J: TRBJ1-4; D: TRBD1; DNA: TGTGCCAGCAGTTCGACCGGGACAGGGCCTGAAAAACTGTTTTTT; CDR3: CASSSTGTGPEKLFF
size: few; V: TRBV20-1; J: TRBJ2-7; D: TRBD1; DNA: TGCAGTGCTAGGACCCCAAGAGGGGGACAGGGGGACGAGCAGTACTTC; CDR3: CSARTPRGGQGDEQYF
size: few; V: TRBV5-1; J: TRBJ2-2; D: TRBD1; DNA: TGCGCCAGCAGCTTCCCGACAGGGCGTAACACCGGGGAGCTGTTTTTT; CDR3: CASSFPTGRNTGELFF
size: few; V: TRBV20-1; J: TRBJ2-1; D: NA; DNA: TGCAGTGCTAGAGATGTGGGGGATGAGCAGTTCTTC; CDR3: CSARDVGDEQFF
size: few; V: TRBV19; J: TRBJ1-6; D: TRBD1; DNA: TGTGCCAGCCGGGACAGGGGGCTCCAGGCACCCCTCCACTTT; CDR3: CASRDRGLQAPLHF
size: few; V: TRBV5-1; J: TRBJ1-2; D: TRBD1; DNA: TGCGCCAGCAGCGTGAACGCAGGGGGCGAGGGCTACACCTTC; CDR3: CASSVNAGGEGYTF
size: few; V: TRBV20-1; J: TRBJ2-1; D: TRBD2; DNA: TGCAGTGCCCTGACTAGCGGGCTCAATGAGCAGTTCTTC; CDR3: CSALTSGLNEQFF
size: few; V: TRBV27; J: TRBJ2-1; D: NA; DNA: TGTGCCAGCAGTCCCTTTTCCTCCCTAGCCAATGAGCAGTTCTTC; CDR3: CASSPFSSLANEQFF
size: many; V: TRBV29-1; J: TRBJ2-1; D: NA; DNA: TGCAGCGTTGAGGGCGGGGTCAGCTCCTACAATGAGCAGTTCTTC; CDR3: CSVEGGVSSYNEQFF
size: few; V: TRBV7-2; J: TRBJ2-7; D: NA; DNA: TGTGCCAGCAGCCCACGGGTAGCGACAGGACGCTACGAGCAGTACTTC; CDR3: CASSPRVATGRYEQYF
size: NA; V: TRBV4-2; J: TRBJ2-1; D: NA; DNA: TGTGCCAGCAGCCAAGATCCGCAGGCAAACAATGAGCAGTTCTTC; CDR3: CASSQDPQANNEQFF
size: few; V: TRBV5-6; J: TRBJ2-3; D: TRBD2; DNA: TGTGCCAGCAGCCAACTAGCGGGGGGCCGGACAGATACGCAGTATTTT; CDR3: CASSQLAGGRTDTQYF
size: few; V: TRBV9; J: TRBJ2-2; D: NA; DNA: TGTGCCAGCAGCGTAGACCCAAACACCGGGGAGCTGTTTTTT; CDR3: CASSVDPNTGELFF
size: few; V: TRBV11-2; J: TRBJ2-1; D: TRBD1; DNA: TGTGCCAGCAGTTACGATCAAGGACAGGGAACCTTCTTC; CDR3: CASSYDQGQGTFF
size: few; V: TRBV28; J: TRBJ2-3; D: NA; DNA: TGTGCCAGCAGTTCGCACCTTGTGGACAGTAGGACAGATACGCAGTATTTT; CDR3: CASSSHLVDSRTDTQYF
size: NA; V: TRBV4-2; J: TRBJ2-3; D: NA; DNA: TGTGCCAGCAGCCAAGATCGCTTAGCAGATACGCAGTATTTT; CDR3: CASSQDRLADTQYF
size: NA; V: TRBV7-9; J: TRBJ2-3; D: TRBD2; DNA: TGTGCCAGCAGGAGTAGCGGGCCCACAGATACGCAGTATTTT; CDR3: CASRSSGPTDTQYF
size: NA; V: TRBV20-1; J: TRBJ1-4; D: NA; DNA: TGCAGTGCTATATTGGGAATAGATGAAAAACTGTTTTTT; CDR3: CSAILGIDEKLFF
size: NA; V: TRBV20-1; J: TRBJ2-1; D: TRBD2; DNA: TGCAGTGCTAGAAAACTAGCGGGGGGAGACAATGAGCAGTTCTTC; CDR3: CSARKLAGGDNEQFF
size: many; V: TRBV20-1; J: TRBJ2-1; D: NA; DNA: TGCAGTGGGCCCCATCCCTTCTCCTACAATGAGCAGTTCTTC; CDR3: CSGPHPFSYNEQFF
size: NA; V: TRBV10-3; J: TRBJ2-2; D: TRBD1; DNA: TGTGCCATCAGCCCACCCGACAGGGGAAACACCGGGGAGCTGTTTTTT; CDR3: CAISPPDRGNTGELFF
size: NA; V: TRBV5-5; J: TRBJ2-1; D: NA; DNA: TGTGCCAGCAGCATCGGGATCAATGAGCAGTTCTTC; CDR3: CASSIGINEQFF
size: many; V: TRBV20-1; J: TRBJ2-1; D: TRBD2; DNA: TGCAGTGCTAGAGCTGGGGGGGTCTACAATGAGCAGTTCTTC; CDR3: CSARAGGVYNEQFF
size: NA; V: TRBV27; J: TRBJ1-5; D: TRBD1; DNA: TGTGCCAGCAGGAAGACAGGGGCTCTGCGTGTTGCCCAGCATTTT; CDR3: CASRKTGALRVAQHF